This T cell receptor (beta chain) was recovered during a study of cytomegalovirus exposure and HLA in healthy donors. For the study at large: Out of approximately 170 million T cells, an earlier analysis found roughly 110 million unique TCR beta sequences in total. Broader study findings: Later on, an analysis showed TCR association rates differing by HLA locus, with DRB1 the most and HLA-C the fewest.

The V end was cut by 5 bases, the J end by 3 bases, with 8 bases between. The germline gives CDR1 MNHEY, CDR2 SVGAGI. The CDR3 extends over 13 amino acids. The study ran its PCR with 60 Vbeta and 13 Jbeta primers. This table comes from immunoSEQ multiplex PCR, and its TCRdb copy is limited to in-frame clones, with some not included. The sample lists 150,000 or so clones, roughly 79% occurring once. This clone was detected only once. Antigen specificity is unknown. The TCR comes from a woman aged 40 to 50 in good health and CMV-seronegative. The sample was PBMCs. The V gene is TRBV6-5, the J gene TRBJ1-5; D is possibly TRBD1 (5 bases). The CDR3, as DNA: TGTGCCAGCAGTATGACAGCCAATCAGCCCCAGCATTTT. Protein product: CASSMTANQPQHF.